This TCR beta chain came from a study of blood T cells in healthy people across ages. Study-wide background: There was about one barcoded beta molecule captured by template switching per two T cells.

Study-wide findings and caveats: A roughly linear fall in TCR beta diversity per million T cells was seen with increasing age.

A second PCR of 7 to 11 cycles used a sample-barcoded 5' primer and a J-beta primer mix. In TCRdb, the 5' RACE reads were re-called with MiXCR into one record per CDR3 protein. Altogether 720,000 or so distinct CDR3 sequences are present, 40% to 45% being singletons, with the ten largest covering 25% to 30%. Germline-derived CDR1 and CDR2 are MNHEY and SMNVEV (reference sequence). Trimming removed 7 bases from V and 7 bases from J; junction bases left unmatched: 11. The CDR3 covers 16 residues. Extraction yielded at least 6 micrograms of total RNA per sample. To note about this clonotype: Antigen: not known.

The rearrangement uses TRBV27 and TRBJ2-1, with 12 positions matching TRBD2. This TCR was recovered from a man older than 75 in good health. Sequencing was performed on blood. This chain's CDR3 is CASTSSGGALQNEQFF. The DNA for the CDR3 is TGTGCCAGCACCTCTAGCGGGGGGGCATTGCAAAATGAGCAGTTCTTC.